The next 13 T cell receptor beta chains were all read from a single sample in a study of T cells in Graves' hyperthyroidism and ophthalmopathy. RNA transcripts gave rise to amplified TCR beta CDR3 regions. The HTBI primer set drove a first-round RT-PCR of the TCR CDR3. One entry per CDR3 protein results from TCRdb running MiXCR on the multiplex PCR reads. The data hold under 500,000 distinct CDR3 sequences, with over 12% observed a single time. The specimen was blood. All receptors derive from a man aged 45-65 years with Graves' ophthalmopathy.

The sample holds many counts of this clonotype. The rearrangement links TRBV28 to TRBJ1-2; 10 bases line up with TRBD1. The CDR3 has 14 residues. V lost 6 bases to trimming and J lost 5 bases; unmatched junction nucleotides: 6. The germline V gene encodes CDR1 MDHEN and CDR2 SYDVKM. The CDR3 spells CASSPGTGVYGYTF. In DNA, the CDR3 is TGTGCCAGCAGCCCAGGGACAGGGGTGTATGGCTACACCTTC.

CDR3 in amino acids: CSVRGTGKSYEQYF. CDR3 DNA: TGCAGCGTTCGTGGGACAGGGAAGAGCTACGAGCAGTACTTC. V gene TRBV29-1 combines with J gene TRBJ2-7; 9 bases line up with TRBD1. Trimming took 5 bases from V and 3 from J; bases not matched to a gene: 8. Germline V gene lookup returns CDR1 SQVTM and CDR2 ANQGSEA. The CDR3 totals 14 residues.

This clonotype was seen at least ten times. The genes are TRBV29-1 and TRBJ1-6; the D is unclear. Germline CDR1 is SQVTM and CDR2 is ANQGSEA. The CDR3 contains 15 residues. V was clipped by 3 bases and J by 8 bases, with 17 bases between them. The CDR3 coding sequence is TGCAGCGTTGACCGGCAGGCCGCAGGAGATTCACCCCTCCACTTT. Encoded protein: CSVDRQAAGDSPLHF.

This clonotype has more than one count but fewer than ten. The chain combines TRBV27 with TRBJ2-2; D perhaps matches TRBD1 (6 bases). The CDR3 is made up of 18 amino acids. Per the germline V gene, CDR1 is MNHEY and CDR2 is SMNVEV (reference sequence). Trimming pared 0 bases from V and 4 bases from J, leaving 18 bases between. CDR3 nucleotides: TGTGCCAGCAGTTTATCGAGAGGTGTCAGGGGCACCACCGGGGAGCTGTTTTTT. It codes for CASSLSRGVRGTTGELFF.

The table lists this clonotype with a few counts. This rearrangement joins TRBV10-3 to TRBJ2-7, with 8 bases fitting TRBD1. Germline V gives CDR1 ENHRY, CDR2 SYGVKD. This CDR3 comprises 13 residues. V lost 5 bases and J lost 2; bases outside the gene matches: 2. Here the CDR3 reads CAISLQGAYEQYF. The CDR3 DNA follows: TGTGCCATCAGTTTACAGGGGGCCTACGAGCAGTACTTC.

This clonotype was detected many times. The chain has TRBV6-1 and TRBJ2-2, with TRBD1 as a possible D gene (5 bases). The germline CDR1 and CDR2 sequences are MNHNS and SASEGT. The CDR3 runs 15 residues. V shed 0 bases and J shed 4 bases, with 9 bases lying between them. The DNA of the CDR3 is TGTGCCAGCAGTGAAGCGACGCAGGGCACCGGGGAGCTGTTTTTT. This sequence encodes CASSEATQGTGELFF.

This clonotype was detected ten times or more. The chain joins TRBV19 to TRBJ2-1, with D perhaps matching TRBD1 (6 bases). The germline CDR1 and CDR2 sequences are LNHDA and SQIVND (reference sequence). V was trimmed by 5 bases and J by 3 bases, leaving 11 bases between them. The CDR3 has 14 residues. CDR3: CASSQDRFYNEQFF. The CDR3 nucleotides are TGTGCCAGTAGTCAAGACAGGTTCTACAATGAGCAGTTCTTC.

The chain has TRBV15 and TRBJ2-5, with 9 bases fitting TRBD1. Unmatched junction bases numbered 7, after V lost 0 bases and J lost 5 bases. Germline V gives CDR1 LNHNV, CDR2 YYDKDF (reference sequence). The CDR3 consists of 16 residues. As DNA, the CDR3 is TGTGCCACCAGCAGAGAAGGGGGGGACAGGGTGGAGACCCAGTACTTC. It yields the protein CATSREGGDRVETQYF.

This clonotype was counted only a few times. This sequence joins TRBV20-1 and TRBJ2-6; no firm D call. Germline V gene lookup returns CDR1 DFQATT and CDR2 SNEGSKA (reference sequence). The CDR3 has 13 amino acids. Trimming cost V 5 bases and J 1 base, with 6 bases left between them. Here the CDR3 DNA reads TGCAGTGCTTGGGTATCTGGGGCCAACGTCCTGACTTTC. This codes for CSAWVSGANVLTF.

There are many counts of this clonotype. The gene calls are TRBV3-1 and TRBJ2-5; the D is unclear. Germline V gives CDR1 LGHDT, CDR2 YNNKEL (reference sequence). V dropped 0 bases and J dropped 4 bases, with 12 bases sitting between them. The CDR3 consists of 15 residues. The CDR3 region is CASSQDRVDRETQYF. The DNA for the CDR3 is TGTGCCAGCAGCCAAGATAGAGTAGACCGAGAGACCCAGTACTTC.

This clonotype came up a few times. V gene TRBV28 combines with J gene TRBJ2-2; D is perhaps TRBD1 or TRBD2 (5 bases each). CDR1 and CDR2 (germline): MDHEN, SYDVKM. V dropped 5 bases and J dropped 5 bases, with 15 bases sitting between them. This CDR3 comprises 15 residues. The CDR3 is CASSPGGGGTGELFF. Here the CDR3 DNA reads TGTGCCAGCAGTCCTGGGGGTGGTGGGACCGGGGAGCTGTTTTTT.

This clonotype was counted ten times or more. J is TRBJ2-3 and V is TRBV18; D gene ambiguous. Germline CDR1 KGHSH, CDR2 LQKENI. The V and J ends lost 5 bases and 4 bases respectively, with 7 bases between them. CDR3 size: 12 residues. This CDR3 reads CASSYPPDTQYF. The CDR3 coding sequence is TGTGCCAGCTCATATCCCCCAGATACGCAGTATTTT.

For this clonotype: No DNA is shown, since the ends of the CDR3 on it are uncertain; the CDR3 is the one TCRdb lists. The V gene is TRBV20-1, the J gene TRBJ2-3; no DNA check was done on the table's D call, TRBD2. With termini counted, the CDR3 has 20 amino acids. CDR1 and CDR2 (germline): DFQATT, SNEGSKA (reference sequence). CDR3 loop: CSSTRGGEQYFGPVTDTQYF.